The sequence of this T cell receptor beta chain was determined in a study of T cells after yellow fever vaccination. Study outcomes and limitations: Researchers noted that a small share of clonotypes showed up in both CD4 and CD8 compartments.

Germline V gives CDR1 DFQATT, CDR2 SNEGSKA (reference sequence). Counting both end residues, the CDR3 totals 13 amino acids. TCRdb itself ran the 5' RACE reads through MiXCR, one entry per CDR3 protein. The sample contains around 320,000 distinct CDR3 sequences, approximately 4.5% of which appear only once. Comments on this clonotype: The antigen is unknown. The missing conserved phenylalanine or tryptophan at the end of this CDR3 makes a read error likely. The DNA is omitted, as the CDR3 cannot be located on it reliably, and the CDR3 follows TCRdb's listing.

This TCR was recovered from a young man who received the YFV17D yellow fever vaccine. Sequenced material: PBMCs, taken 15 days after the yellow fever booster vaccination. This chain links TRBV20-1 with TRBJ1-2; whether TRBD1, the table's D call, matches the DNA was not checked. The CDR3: CSARPSGTGSPTV.